The 21 T cell receptor beta chains below were found in one sample sequenced in a study of beta chain features in type 1 diabetes. Their antigen targets remain unknown. Study-wide results and limits: Across all four CD4+ subsets, people with type 1 diabetes showed modestly shorter TCRB CDR3s.

The investigators reverse transcribed all of the isolated RNA, so they sequenced expressed TCRB transcripts. Clones were read by immunoSEQ multiplex PCR, and TCRdb kept only the in-frame ones, dropping some. The data show hundreds of thousands of clones, around 15% seen once. The specimen was naive CD4+ T cells from blood. These receptors all come from a man aged 18 to 29 with type 1 diabetes.

In this sample, this clone turned up a few times. The chain carries TRBV4-2 and TRBJ2-3; 12 nucleotides match TRBD2. After removal of 1 base from V and 5 bases from J, the junction contained 7 bases not matched to a gene. Germline V gene data show CDR1 as LGHNA and CDR2 as YNFKEQ. The CDR3 consists of 17 residues. Here the CDR3 DNA reads TGTGCCAGCAGCCAAGTCGGGCTAGCGGGAGGGCTAGATACGCAGTATTTT. This encodes CASSQVGLAGGLDTQYF.

This rearrangement joins TRBV28 to TRBJ2-1, with TRBD2 identical over 7 bases. J was trimmed by 2 bases and V by 8 bases; bases with no gene match: 6. The CDR3 loop spans 14 amino acids. Per the germline V gene, CDR1 is MDHEN and CDR2 is SYDVKM. CDR3 sequence: CASYPGGTYNEQFF. DNA for the CDR3: TGTGCCAGCTACCCGGGGGGAACCTACAATGAGCAGTTCTTC.

This chain connects TRBV6-1 to TRBJ2-7; D may be TRBD1 or TRBD2 (5 bases each). There are 14 residues in the CDR3. V lost 3 bases to trimming and J lost 3 bases, with 12 bases between them. CDR1 MNHNS and CDR2 SASEGT come from the germline V gene. Here the CDR3 DNA reads TGTGCCAGCAGTGATAGACCTGGGGGCTACGAGCAGTACTTC. It is translated as CASSDRPGGYEQYF.

CDR3 nucleotide sequence: TGTGCCTGGCGTACAGGGCCCGGATCGGCTAATGAAAAACTGTTTTTT. This codes for CAWRTGPGSANEKLFF. This chain connects TRBV30 to TRBJ1-4, with D possibly matching TRBD1 (6 bases). Germline values: CDR1 GTSNPN, CDR2 SVGIG (reference sequence). The CDR3 has 16 amino acids. V lost 5 bases and J lost 3, with 19 bases in between.

This clone was detected once. In the same sample, other DNA sequences code for this CDR3. The CDR3 here is CSVAQGTTDQPQHF. The DNA of the CDR3 is TGCAGCGTTGCCCAGGGGACGACTGATCAGCCCCAGCATTTT. The rearrangement joins TRBV29-1 to TRBJ1-5, with D possibly matching TRBD1 (6 bases). The CDR3 is 14 amino acids. Per the germline V gene, CDR1 is SQVTM and CDR2 is ANQGSEA. The V and J ends lost 4 bases and 5 bases respectively, with 15 bases between them.

Of note for this clone: Other DNA sequences in the sample encode the same CDR3. The rearrangement uses TRBV11-3 and TRBJ2-2; no definite D call. Deletions cut 4 bases from V and 2 bases from J, with 5 bases between. This CDR3 contains 13 residues. Germline-derived CDR1 and CDR2 are SGHNT and YENEEA. The CDR3 DNA reads TGTGCCAGCAGCTCGGACAACACCGGGGAGCTGTTTTTT. Translated: CASSSDNTGELFF.

This clone turned up a few times. The genes are TRBV4-3 and TRBJ2-6; D may match TRBD1 or TRBD2 (5 bases each). Germline V gene data show CDR1 as LGHNA and CDR2 as YSLEER. Trimming pared 4 bases from V and 0 bases from J, leaving 7 bases between. This CDR3 has 15 residues. The CDR3 here is CASSRDGSGANVLTF. The CDR3 region has the DNA TGCGCCAGCAGCCGGGACGGCTCTGGGGCCAACGTCCTGACTTTC.

This clone was recorded a few times. The sample holds other DNA sequences that translate to the same CDR3. The chain has TRBV14 and TRBJ2-3, with a tentative D call TRBD2 (5 bases). V was clipped by 4 bases and J by 4 bases, with 12 bases between them. The CDR3 contains 14 residues. Germline V gene lookup returns CDR1 SGHDN and CDR2 FVKESK. The DNA for the CDR3 is TGTGCCAGCAGCCGGGCTAGCAATCCAGATACGCAGTATTTT. It is translated as CASSRASNPDTQYF.

The chain has TRBV30 and TRBJ2-3, with TRBD2 as a possible D gene (6 bases). This CDR3 comprises 16 residues. The V end lost 3 bases, the J end lost 4 bases, and 20 bases lay between the germline ends. The V gene's germline CDR1 is GTSNPN and CDR2 SVGIG (reference sequence). CDR3 loop: CAWRPKDGGAPDTQYF. The CDR3 bases are TGTGCCTGGAGACCGAAAGACGGCGGGGCTCCAGATACGCAGTATTTT.

This clone occurred a few times. J is TRBJ2-7 and V is TRBV10-3, with TRBD1 matching over 8 bases. Germline CDR1 reads ENHRY; CDR2 reads SYGVKD. J was trimmed by 0 bases and V by 9 bases; bases with no gene match: 10. The CDR3 totals 15 residues. This chain's CDR3 is CAITPGQENSYEQYF. In nucleotides, the CDR3 is TGTGCCATAACACCGGGACAGGAAAACTCCTACGAGCAGTACTTC.

The rearrangement joins TRBV4-3 to TRBJ2-1; D remains unclear. Germline V CDR1 and CDR2: LGHNA, YSLEER. Trimming took 0 bases from V and 4 from J, leaving 10 bases between them. There are 15 residues in the CDR3. CDR3 amino acids: CASSQEKARYNEQFF. The CDR3 nucleotides are TGCGCCAGCAGCCAAGAGAAGGCGCGGTACAATGAGCAGTTCTTC.

A few counts support this clone. V gene TRBV30 combines with J gene TRBJ1-4; 9 positions match TRBD1. The CDR3 sequence is 15 residues long. Germline lookup yields CDR1 GTSNPN and CDR2 SVGIG (reference sequence). V lost 3 bases and J lost 8; bases outside the gene matches: 10. This CDR3 is CAWSEGNRGPEKLFF. As DNA, the CDR3 is TGTGCCTGGAGCGAGGGGAACAGGGGGCCGGAAAAACTGTTTTTT.

This clone showed up just a few times. The rearrangement joins TRBV19 to TRBJ2-1; the match to TRBD1 covers 9 bases. The germline CDR1 and CDR2 sequences are LNHDA and SQIVND (reference sequence). V lost 7 bases to trimming and J lost 3 bases; unmatched junction nucleotides: 10. The CDR3 spans 16 residues. DNA of the CDR3: TGTGCCAGTACTTCGATAGGGGGACAGGGCTACAATGAGCAGTTCTTC. Protein: CASTSIGGQGYNEQFF.

This clone is a singleton in its sample. The genes are TRBV6-5 and TRBJ2-7; no definite D call. The CDR3 runs to 14 residues. Germline CDR1 MNHEY, CDR2 SVGAGI. V lost 0 bases to trimming and J lost 2 bases, with 8 bases between them. CDR3 DNA: TGTGCCAGCAGTTACTCTGTCGGACCCTACGAGCAGTACTTC. It specifies CASSYSVGPYEQYF.

This clone was seen more than once but under ten times. The V call is TRBV28, the J call TRBJ2-1; perhaps TRBD1 as D (6 bases). CDR1 and CDR2 (germline): MDHEN, SYDVKM. The V gene lost 5 bases and the J gene lost 3 bases, with 23 bases spanning the gap. The CDR3 covers 18 residues. The CDR3 DNA reads as TGTGCCAGCAGTCCCCAGGGGTTATACGGCTTGGGCTACAATGAGCAGTTCTTC. It codes for CASSPQGLYGLGYNEQFF. Full variable domain (remainder filled in from reference TRBV28 and TRBJ2-1): DVKVTQSSRYLVKRTGEKVFLECVQDMDHENMFWYRQDPGLGLRLIYFSYDVKMKEKGDIPEGYSVSREKKERFSLILESASTNQTSMYLCASSPQGLYGLGYNEQFFGPGTRLTVL.

The V and J genes are TRBV7-2 and TRBJ1-2; the D gene is possibly TRBD1 (6 bases). Trimming took 4 bases from V and 8 from J, leaving 14 bases between them. CDR1 and CDR2 (germline): SGHTA, FQGNSA. The CDR3 covers 13 residues. CDR3 sequence: CASSSYRAEGYTF. The DNA for the CDR3 is TGTGCCAGCAGCTCTTACAGGGCAGAGGGCTACACCTTC.

V gene TRBV7-2 combines with J gene TRBJ1-2; unclear D gene. CDR1 is SGHTA, CDR2 FQGNSA, per germline. This CDR3 has 14 amino acids. V dropped 0 bases and J dropped 4 bases, with 9 bases sitting between them. CDR3 protein: CASSLAPTLYGYTF. Here the CDR3 DNA reads TGTGCCAGCAGCTTAGCCCCGACCCTCTATGGCTACACCTTC.

At least ten counts were recorded for this clone. The conserved final phenylalanine or tryptophan is absent from the CDR3, which likely points to a read error. Because the CDR3's place on the DNA is in doubt, the DNA is left out and the CDR3 is given as listed by TCRdb. J is TRBJ2-4 and V is TRBV4-3. The CDR3 adds up to 9 amino acids, both ends counted. Germline loops: CDR1 LGHNA, CDR2 YSLEER. The chain's CDR3 is CASSQPPQR.

The rearrangement links TRBV5-1 to TRBJ2-2, with 8 bases matching TRBD2. The germline V gene has CDR1 SGHRS and CDR2 YFSETQ. V dropped 2 bases and J dropped 0; count of bases not matched to a gene: 0. The CDR3 runs 15 residues. In DNA, the CDR3 is TGCGCCAGCAGCTTTAGCGGGGCGAACACCGGGGAGCTGTTTTTT. Translation gives CASSFSGANTGELFF.

This clone was counted only a few times. The CDR3 DNA follows: TGTGCCAGTAGTGATCTAGCGGGGGGGCCGAACATTCAGTACTTC. The encoded protein is CASSDLAGGPNIQYF. The gene calls are TRBV19 and TRBJ2-4; 12 bases align to TRBD2. This CDR3 is built from 15 residues. Germline V lookup: CDR1 LNHDA, CDR2 SQIVND (reference sequence). Losses at the gene ends were 5 bases for V and 7 bases for J; bases not matched to a gene: 6.

This clone has a handful of counts. The rearrangement uses TRBV30 and TRBJ1-2; D gene unclear. The V gene's germline CDR1 is GTSNPN and CDR2 SVGIG (reference sequence). This CDR3 spans 15 amino acids. Trimming stripped 5 bases from V and 4 bases from J, with 20 bases between. The CDR3 DNA reads as TGTGCCTGGGCCGCCCGGCCACCTCGTGGCTATGGCTACACCTTC. It specifies CAWAARPPRGYGYTF.